This T cell receptor beta chain was recovered during a study of early T cells in non-severe SARS-CoV-2 infection. CDR1 and CDR2 (germline): SEHNR, FQNEAQ (reference sequence). The V end was cut by 2 bases, the J end by 0 bases, with 23 bases between. This CDR3 comprises 21 residues. At least ten counts were recorded for this clonotype. Individual cDNA molecules received unique molecular identifiers during library preparation. One entry per CDR3 protein, called by TCRdb with MiXCR from the 5' RACE reads. The sample lists approximately 71,000 distinct CDR3 sequences; 12% were seen once. This sequence was found in an adult who was a healthcare worker with PCR-confirmed SARS-CoV-2 infection or an uninfected control (not recorded which). The sequencing input was whole blood. The chain joins TRBV7-9 to TRBJ2-6; perhaps D is TRBD1 or TRBD2 (5 bases each). CDR3 nucleotide sequence: TGTGCCAGCAGCTTATCTGGGAGCTCTGACAGTTTTAGCTCTGGGGCCAACGTCCTGACTTTC. It is translated as CASSLSGSSDSFSSGANVLTF. Using reference TRBV7-9 and TRBJ2-6 for the parts outside the CDR3, the full variable domain is DTGVSQNPRHKITKRGQNVTFRCDPISEHNRLYWYRQTLGQGPEFLTYFQNEAQLEKSRLLSDRFSAERPKGSFSTLEIQRTEQGDSAMYLCASSLSGSSDSFSSGANVLTFGAGSRLTVL.